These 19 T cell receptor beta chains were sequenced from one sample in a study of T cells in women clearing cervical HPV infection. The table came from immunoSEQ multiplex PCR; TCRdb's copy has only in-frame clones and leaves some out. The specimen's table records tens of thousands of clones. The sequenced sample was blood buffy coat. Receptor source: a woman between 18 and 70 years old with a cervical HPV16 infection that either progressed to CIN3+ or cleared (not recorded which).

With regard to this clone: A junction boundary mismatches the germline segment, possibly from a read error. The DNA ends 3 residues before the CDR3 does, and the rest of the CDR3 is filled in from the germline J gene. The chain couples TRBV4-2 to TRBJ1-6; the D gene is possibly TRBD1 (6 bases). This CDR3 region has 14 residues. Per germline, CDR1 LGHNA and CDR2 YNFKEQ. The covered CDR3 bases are TGCGCCAGCAGCCAAGATGCAGGGACAACACCC. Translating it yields CASSQDAGTTP. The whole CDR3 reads CASSQDAGTTPLHF.

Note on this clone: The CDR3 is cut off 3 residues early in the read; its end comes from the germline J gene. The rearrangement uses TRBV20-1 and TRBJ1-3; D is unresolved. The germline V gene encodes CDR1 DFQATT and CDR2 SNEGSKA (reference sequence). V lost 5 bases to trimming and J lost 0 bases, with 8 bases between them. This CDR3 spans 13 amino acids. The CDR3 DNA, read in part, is TGCAGTGCTGGCTTGAGCTCTGGAAACACC. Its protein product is CSAGLSSGNT. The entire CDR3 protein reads CSAGLSSGNTIYF.

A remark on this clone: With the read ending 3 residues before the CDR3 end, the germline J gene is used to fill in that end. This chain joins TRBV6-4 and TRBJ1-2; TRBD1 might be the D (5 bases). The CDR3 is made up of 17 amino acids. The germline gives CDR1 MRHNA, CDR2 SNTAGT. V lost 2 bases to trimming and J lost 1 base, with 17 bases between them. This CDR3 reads CASSDPGTKTLNYGYTF. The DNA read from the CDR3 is TGTGCCAGCAGTGACCCGGGGACTAAAACGCTTAACTATGGC.

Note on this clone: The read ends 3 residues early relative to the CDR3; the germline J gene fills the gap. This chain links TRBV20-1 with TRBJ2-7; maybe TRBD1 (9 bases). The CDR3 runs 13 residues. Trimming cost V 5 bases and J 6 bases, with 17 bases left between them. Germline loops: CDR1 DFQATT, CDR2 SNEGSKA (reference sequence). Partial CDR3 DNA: TGCAGTGCTCGGGGGGGACAGGGATCCGAG. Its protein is CSARGGQGSE. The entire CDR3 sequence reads CSARGGQGSEQYF.

The part of the CDR3 DNA that was read is TGTGCCAGCAGCCCCAGTGGGGCAGCGGGGGGTTCCTACGAG. It is translated as CASSPSGAAGGSYE. From start to end, the CDR3 is CASSPSGAAGGSYEQYF. The V and J genes are TRBV9 and TRBJ2-7; 9 bases line up with TRBD2. The read ends 3 residues before the CDR3 terminus; that terminus is restored from the germline J gene. The junction had 12 bases not matched to a gene; V was cut back by 4 bases and J by 1 base. Germline assignment: CDR1 SGDLS and CDR2 YYNGEE. The CDR3 length is 17 residues.

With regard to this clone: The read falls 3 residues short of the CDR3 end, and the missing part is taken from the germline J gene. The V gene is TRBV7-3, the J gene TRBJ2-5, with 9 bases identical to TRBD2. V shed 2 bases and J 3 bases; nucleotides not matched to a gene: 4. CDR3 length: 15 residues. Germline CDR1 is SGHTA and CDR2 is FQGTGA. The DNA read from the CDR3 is TGTGCCAGCAGCTTAGCGGGGGGGTCCGAAGAGACC. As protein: CASSLAGGSEET. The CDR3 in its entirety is CASSLAGGSEETQYF.

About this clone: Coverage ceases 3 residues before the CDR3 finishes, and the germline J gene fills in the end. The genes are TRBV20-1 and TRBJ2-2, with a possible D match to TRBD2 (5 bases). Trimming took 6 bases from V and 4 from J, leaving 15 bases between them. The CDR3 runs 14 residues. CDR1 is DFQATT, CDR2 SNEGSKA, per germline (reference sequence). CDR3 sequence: CSANPGVGTGELFF. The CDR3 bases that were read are TGCAGTGCCAACCCCGGGGTGGGCACCGGGGAG.

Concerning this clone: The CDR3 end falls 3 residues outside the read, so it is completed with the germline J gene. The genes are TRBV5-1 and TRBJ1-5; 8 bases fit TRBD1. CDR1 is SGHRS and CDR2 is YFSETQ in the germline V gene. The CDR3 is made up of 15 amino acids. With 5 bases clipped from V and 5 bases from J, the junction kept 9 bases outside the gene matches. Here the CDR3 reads CASSPTGGLYQPQHF. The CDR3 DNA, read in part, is TGCGCCAGCAGTCCAACAGGGGGATTATATCAGCCC.

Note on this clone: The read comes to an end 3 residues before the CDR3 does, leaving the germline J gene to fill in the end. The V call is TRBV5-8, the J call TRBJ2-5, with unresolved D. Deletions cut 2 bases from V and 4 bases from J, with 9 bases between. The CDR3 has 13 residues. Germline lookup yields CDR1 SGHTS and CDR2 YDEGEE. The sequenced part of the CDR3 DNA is TGTGCCAGCAGCTTAGGTTATGGAGAGACC. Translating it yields CASSLGYGET. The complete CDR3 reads CASSLGYGETQYF.

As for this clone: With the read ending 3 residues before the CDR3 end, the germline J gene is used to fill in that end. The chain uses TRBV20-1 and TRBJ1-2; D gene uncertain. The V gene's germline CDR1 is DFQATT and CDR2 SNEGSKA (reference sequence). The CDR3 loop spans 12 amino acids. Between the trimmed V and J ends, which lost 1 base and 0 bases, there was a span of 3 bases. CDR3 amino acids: CSARVANYGYTF. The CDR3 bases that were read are TGCAGTGCTAGAGTCGCTAACTATGGC.

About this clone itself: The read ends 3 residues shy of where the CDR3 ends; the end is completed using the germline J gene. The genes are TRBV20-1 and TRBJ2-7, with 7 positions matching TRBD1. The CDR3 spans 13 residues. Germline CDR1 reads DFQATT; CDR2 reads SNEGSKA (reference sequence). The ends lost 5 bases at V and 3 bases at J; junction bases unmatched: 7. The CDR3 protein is CSADPGQSYEQYF. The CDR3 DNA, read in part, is TGCAGTGCTGATCCGGGACAGAGCTACGAG.

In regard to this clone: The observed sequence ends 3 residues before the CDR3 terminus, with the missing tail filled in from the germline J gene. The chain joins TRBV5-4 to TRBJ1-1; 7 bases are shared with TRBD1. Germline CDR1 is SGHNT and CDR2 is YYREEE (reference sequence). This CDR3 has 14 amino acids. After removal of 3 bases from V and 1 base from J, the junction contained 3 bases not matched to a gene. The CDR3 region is CASSSGQRNTEAFF. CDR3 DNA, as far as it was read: TGTGCCAGCAGCTCGGGACAGCGGAACACTGAA.

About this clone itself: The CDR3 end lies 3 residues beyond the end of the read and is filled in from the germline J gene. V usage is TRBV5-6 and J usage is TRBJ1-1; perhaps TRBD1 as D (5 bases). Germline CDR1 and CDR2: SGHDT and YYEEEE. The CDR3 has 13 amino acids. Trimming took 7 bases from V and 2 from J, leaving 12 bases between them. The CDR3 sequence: CASSTTVNTEAFF. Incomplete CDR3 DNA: TGTGCCAGCTCAACGACAGTTAACACTGAA.

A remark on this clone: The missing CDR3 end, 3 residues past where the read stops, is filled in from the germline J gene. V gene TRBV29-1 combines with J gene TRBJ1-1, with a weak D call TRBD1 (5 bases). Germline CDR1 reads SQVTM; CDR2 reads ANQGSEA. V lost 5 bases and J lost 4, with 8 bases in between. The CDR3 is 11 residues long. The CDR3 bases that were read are TGCAGCGTTTCGGGGGTCACTGAA. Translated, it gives CSVSGVTE. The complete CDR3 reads CSVSGVTEAFF.

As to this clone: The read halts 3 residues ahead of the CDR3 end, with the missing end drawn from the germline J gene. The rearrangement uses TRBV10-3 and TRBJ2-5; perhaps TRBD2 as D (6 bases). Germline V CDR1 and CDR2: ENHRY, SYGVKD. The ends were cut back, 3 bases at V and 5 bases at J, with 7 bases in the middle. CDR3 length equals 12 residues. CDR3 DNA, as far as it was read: TGTGCCATCAGTGAACGGGGGGAGACC. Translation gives CAISERGET. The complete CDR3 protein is CAISERGETQYF.

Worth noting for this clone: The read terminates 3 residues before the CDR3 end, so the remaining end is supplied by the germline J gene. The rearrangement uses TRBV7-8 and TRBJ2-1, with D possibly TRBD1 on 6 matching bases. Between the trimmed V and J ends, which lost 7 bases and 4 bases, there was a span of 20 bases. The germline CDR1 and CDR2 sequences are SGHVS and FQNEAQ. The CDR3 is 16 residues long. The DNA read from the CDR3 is TGTGCCAGCACCAAAGGGGGTGACAGAAGATACAATGAG. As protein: CASTKGGDRRYNE. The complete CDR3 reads CASTKGGDRRYNEQFF.

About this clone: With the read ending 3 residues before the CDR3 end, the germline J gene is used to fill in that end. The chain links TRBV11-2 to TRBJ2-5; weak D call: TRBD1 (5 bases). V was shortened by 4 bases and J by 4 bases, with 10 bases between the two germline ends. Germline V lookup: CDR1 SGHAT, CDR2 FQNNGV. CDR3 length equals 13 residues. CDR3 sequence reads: CASSSPRGETQYF. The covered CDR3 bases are TGTGCCAGCAGCTCACCAAGGGGAGAGACC.

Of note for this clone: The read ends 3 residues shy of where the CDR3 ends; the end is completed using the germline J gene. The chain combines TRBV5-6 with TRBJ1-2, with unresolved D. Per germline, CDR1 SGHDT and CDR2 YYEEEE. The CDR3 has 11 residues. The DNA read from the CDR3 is TGTGCCAGCAGCTTCTCGAGCGGC. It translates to CASSFSSG. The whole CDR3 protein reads CASSFSSGYTF.

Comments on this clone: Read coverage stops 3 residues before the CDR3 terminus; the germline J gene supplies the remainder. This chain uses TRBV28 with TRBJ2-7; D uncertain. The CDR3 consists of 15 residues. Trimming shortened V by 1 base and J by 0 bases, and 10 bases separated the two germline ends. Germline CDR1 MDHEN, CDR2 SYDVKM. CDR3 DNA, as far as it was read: TGTGCCAGCAGTTTATCCCAGGTCAGCTCCTACGAG. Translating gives CASSLSQVSSYE. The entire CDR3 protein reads CASSLSQVSSYEQYF.